The 8 T cell receptor beta chains reported below all come from one sample, sequenced in a study of lymphopenia after photon versus proton radiotherapy. The method was immunoSEQ multiplex PCR; TCRdb's version includes in-frame clones alone and lacks a portion of them. The sample lists 50,000 to 65,000 clones; approximately 86% were seen once. The sample here was peripheral blood, taken from a patient treated with proton-based radiotherapy. These receptor sequences come from a man at least 80 years old with esophageal cancer.

This clone was detected once. This chain uses TRBV29-1 with TRBJ1-4; no clear D gene. V was trimmed by 4 bases and J by 4 bases, leaving 4 bases between them. This CDR3 contains 11 residues. CDR1 and CDR2 (germline): SQVTM, ANQGSEA. The CDR3: CSVAFNEKLFF. CDR3 DNA: TGCAGCGTTGCTTTTAATGAAAAACTGTTTTTT.

The chain employs TRBV10-3 and TRBJ1-6, with TRBD1 matching 9 bases. Germline lookup yields CDR1 ENHRY and CDR2 SYGVKD. Germline trimming cut 8 bases from V and 6 bases from J; bases unmatched to any gene: 5. The CDR3 runs 14 residues. CDR3 loop: CAIRRDRANSPLHF. The CDR3 nucleotides read TGTGCCATCCGGAGGGACAGGGCTAATTCACCCCTCCACTTT.

The chain uses TRBV7-9 and TRBJ2-7; a weak D match, TRBD1 (6 bases). V gave up 5 bases and J gave up 1 base, with 12 bases separating them. This CDR3 is built from 14 residues. The germline CDR1 and CDR2 sequences are SEHNR and FQNEAQ (reference sequence). The CDR3 coding sequence is TGTGCCAGCAGCCACGGACAGAATTCCTACGAGCAGTACTTC. It yields the protein CASSHGQNSYEQYF.

This clone was seen only once. The V call is TRBV19, the J call TRBJ2-5; 7 nucleotides match TRBD2. Losses at the gene ends were 8 bases for V and 5 bases for J; bases not matched to a gene: 11. Germline loops: CDR1 LNHDA, CDR2 SQIVND (reference sequence). The CDR3 covers 14 residues. The CDR3 sequence: CASRRSGGSETQYF. CDR3 nucleotides: TGTGCCAGTCGCAGGTCGGGGGGATCGGAGACCCAGTACTTC. The variable domain in full, with the rest retrieved from reference TRBV19 and TRBJ2-5, is DGGITQSPKYLFRKEGQNVTLSCEQNLNHDAMYWYRQDPGQGLRLIYYSQIVNDFQKGDIAEGYSVSREKKESFPLTVTSAQKNPTAFYLCASRRSGGSETQYFGPGTRLLVL.

About this clone itself: Within the sample, other DNA sequences also encode this same CDR3. This chain uses TRBV9 with TRBJ2-1, with 10 positions matching TRBD2. Germline V gene sequence: CDR1 SGDLS, CDR2 YYNGEE. This CDR3 comprises 15 residues. V trimming: 0 bases; J trimming: 4 bases; junction bases outside the gene matches: 1. CDR3: CASSVGSGGYNEQFF. As DNA, the CDR3 is TGTGCCAGCAGCGTAGGTAGCGGGGGGTACAATGAGCAGTTCTTC.

The V gene is TRBV2, the J gene TRBJ2-1; D might be TRBD2 (5 bases). The germline V and J ends were trimmed by 3 bases and 9 bases, with 12 bases remaining between them. The germline V gene has CDR1 SNHLY and CDR2 FYNNEI. This CDR3 contains 13 residues. This chain's CDR3 is CASSDTVGSEQFF. CDR3 DNA sequence: TGTGCCAGCAGTGATACCGTAGGGAGTGAGCAGTTCTTC.

CDR3: CASRPGQTETNYGYTF. Here the CDR3 DNA reads TGTGCCAGCAGGCCAGGGCAAACTGAAACTAACTATGGCTACACCTTC. The chain has TRBV5-4 and TRBJ1-2; the D gene is possibly TRBD1 (5 bases). The germline V gene has CDR1 SGHNT and CDR2 YYREEE (reference sequence). CDR3 size: 16 residues. V lost 5 bases, J lost 0 bases, and 17 bases lay in between.

The chain combines TRBV5-6 with TRBJ2-7; D is ambiguous. There are 14 residues in the CDR3. Per germline, CDR1 SGHDT and CDR2 YYEEEE. The V gene lost 4 bases and the J gene lost 4 bases, with 15 bases spanning the gap. CDR3 nucleotides: TGTGCCAGCAGCCCGGCAAGACATGCGTACGAGCAGTACTTC. Translation gives CASSPARHAYEQYF.